A selection of T cell receptor beta chains follows, all from one sample in a study of blood T cell repertoires in COVID-19. Libraries were prepared by immunoSEQ multiplex PCR; TCRdb keeps only in-frame clonotypes and omits some of them. The sample comprises fewer than 60,000 clones, roughly 84% of which are singletons, and roughly a tenth rests with the top ten. Sequenced input: peripheral blood. The receptors here all came from a young man with COVID-19, enrolled during active disease. Each CDR3 is given without its conserved first and last residue. Each record gives: J gene, V gene, CDR3 protein.

j_call: TRBJ2-5; v_call: TRBV7-9; cdr3_aa: ASSRRTGGAETQY
j_call: TRBJ2-7; v_call: TRBV6-4; cdr3_aa: ASSRDRADEQY
j_call: TRBJ1-1; v_call: TRBV11-2; cdr3_aa: ASRGTGTNTEAF
j_call: TRBJ2-5; v_call: TRBV28; cdr3_aa: ASVKTGIGETQY
j_call: TRBJ2-7; v_call: TRBV6-5; cdr3_aa: ASSPTGTFYEQY
j_call: TRBJ2-2; v_call: TRBV4-1; cdr3_aa: ASSQIPVIAGESGTGELF
j_call: TRBJ1-1; v_call: TRBV28; cdr3_aa: ASTDTNTEAF
j_call: TRBJ2-3; v_call: TRBV7-2; cdr3_aa: ASSSPGSPDTQY
j_call: TRBJ2-7; v_call: TRBV6-5; cdr3_aa: ASRRDRSSSYEQY
j_call: TRBJ2-2; v_call: TRBV19; cdr3_aa: ASSIGLRNTGELF
j_call: TRBJ1-1; v_call: TRBV7-9; cdr3_aa: ASSLGLDTEAF
j_call: TRBJ2-5; v_call: TRBV7-8; cdr3_aa: ASSAGLAVGETQY
j_call: TRBJ2-1; v_call: TRBV19; cdr3_aa: ASLRTSGSSGSYNEQF
j_call: TRBJ2-1; v_call: TRBV4-1; cdr3_aa: ASRQSSGVNNEQF
j_call: TRBJ2-4; v_call: TRBV15; cdr3_aa: ATSRDLGRAGAKNIQY
j_call: TRBJ2-7; v_call: TRBV15; cdr3_aa: ATSPPTSGSEQY
j_call: TRBJ1-1; v_call: TRBV28; cdr3_aa: ASSLLGVLNTEAF
j_call: TRBJ1-4; v_call: TRBV11-2; cdr3_aa: ASSKGTGGDEKLF
j_call: TRBJ2-7; v_call: TRBV7-6; cdr3_aa: ASSKELAGAYEQY
j_call: TRBJ2-3; v_call: TRBV11-2; cdr3_aa: ASNFVGGPFTDTQY
j_call: TRBJ1-3; v_call: TRBV7-9; cdr3_aa: ASSPGTGFQGTIY
j_call: TRBJ2-7; v_call: TRBV28; cdr3_aa: ASNGGAPYEQY
j_call: TRBJ2-7; v_call: TRBV30; cdr3_aa: AWSIGTGSYEQY
j_call: TRBJ1-1; v_call: TRBV19; cdr3_aa: ASSIGGALNTEAF
j_call: TRBJ1-5; v_call: TRBV4-2; cdr3_aa: ASSLPGGDQPQH
j_call: TRBJ2-7; v_call: TRBV19; cdr3_aa: ASKRAGGDGYEQY
j_call: TRBJ1-2; v_call: TRBV10-3; cdr3_aa: AISLEGVAYGYT
j_call: TRBJ2-7; v_call: TRBV19; cdr3_aa: ASSIAGQGSHEQY
j_call: TRBJ2-5; v_call: TRBV18; cdr3_aa: ASSLGAREAQY
j_call: TRBJ2-2; v_call: TRBV4-3; cdr3_aa: ASSQEGGVSTGELF
j_call: TRBJ1-5; v_call: TRBV30; cdr3_aa: AWSQNGNQPQH
j_call: TRBJ1-1; v_call: TRBV28; cdr3_aa: ASSPRGYEIEAF
j_call: TRBJ1-1; v_call: TRBV28; cdr3_aa: ASSSMNTEAF
j_call: TRBJ2-1; v_call: TRBV30; cdr3_aa: AWSVVADSYNEQF
j_call: TRBJ1-1; v_call: TRBV12-3/TRBV12-4; cdr3_aa: ASSLQGRTEAF
j_call: TRBJ2-1; v_call: TRBV19; cdr3_aa: ASSIGRGGTYYNEQF
j_call: TRBJ1-1; v_call: TRBV11-2; cdr3_aa: ASSHEPGAQRTEAF
j_call: TRBJ2-1; v_call: TRBV10-3; cdr3_aa: AISESSSGSSMNEQF
j_call: TRBJ2-7; v_call: TRBV6-2/TRBV6-3; cdr3_aa: ASSGLLAGSYEQY
j_call: TRBJ1-5; v_call: TRBV19; cdr3_aa: ASSVWTGGESNQPQH
j_call: TRBJ2-7; v_call: TRBV7-9; cdr3_aa: ASSPGRGYEQY
j_call: TRBJ2-7; v_call: TRBV28; cdr3_aa: ASSFSGLGVYEQY
j_call: TRBJ1-4; v_call: TRBV27; cdr3_aa: ASSSGGAEKLF
j_call: TRBJ2-1; v_call: TRBV20-1; cdr3_aa: SASSSGRALRQF
j_call: TRBJ1-5; v_call: TRBV6-5; cdr3_aa: ASKAGDSNQPQH
j_call: TRBJ2-2; v_call: TRBV6-5; cdr3_aa: ASSYQTGSNTGELF
j_call: TRBJ1-3; v_call: TRBV7-2; cdr3_aa: ASSLYGQIGNTIY
j_call: TRBJ1-2; v_call: TRBV10-2; cdr3_aa: ASSLTGRNYGYT
j_call: TRBJ2-5; v_call: TRBV9; cdr3_aa: ASSQRLAGGQETQY
j_call: TRBJ2-3; v_call: TRBV7-2; cdr3_aa: ASSLERGTDTQY
j_call: TRBJ2-1; v_call: TRBV7-8; cdr3_aa: ASSPADTAFFYNEQF
j_call: TRBJ1-1; v_call: TRBV18; cdr3_aa: ASSPTLGARGTEAF
j_call: TRBJ1-5; v_call: TRBV9; cdr3_aa: ASSVAPGRGQPQH
j_call: TRBJ1-1; v_call: TRBV11-2; cdr3_aa: ASSLAYQAF
j_call: TRBJ1-1; v_call: TRBV29-1; cdr3_aa: SVEGMESGEYTEAF
j_call: TRBJ2-3; v_call: TRBV6-5; cdr3_aa: ASSNYGQGPDTQY
j_call: TRBJ2-7; v_call: TRBV2; cdr3_aa: ASKGPFEQY
j_call: TRBJ1-1; v_call: TRBV4-2; cdr3_aa: ASSQEGQANTEAF
j_call: TRBJ2-7; v_call: TRBV6-4; cdr3_aa: ATPVGTAPGQY